This TCR beta chain was recorded in a study of T cells in Graves' hyperthyroidism and ophthalmopathy. Overall study results and limits: Also found in blood were most expanded thyroid clonotypes above 0.001.

TCR beta CDR3 regions were amplified from RNA transcripts. During a first-round RT-PCR of the TCR CDR3, the HTBI primer set was used. TCRdb re-derived calls from the multiplex PCR reads in MiXCR, one entry per CDR3 protein. Altogether around 490,000 distinct CDR3 sequences are present, 15% to 20% being singletons, with the ten largest covering 45% to 50%. CDR1 is SQVTM, CDR2 ANQGSEA, per germline. The CDR3 covers 12 residues. Points on this clonotype: The antigen is undetermined. Compared with germline, one end of the junction differs, possibly owing to a read error.

V is TRBV29-1 and J is TRBJ2-1; D gene unclear. Specimen: blood. The sequence was obtained from a man aged 35 to 55 with Graves' ophthalmopathy. CDR3 DNA: TGCAGCGTGAAACCCTCCCACAATGAGCAGTTCTTC. Translating gives CSVKPSHNEQFF.